The rows below give T cell receptor beta chains drawn from one sample of a study of shared clonotypes between healthy human individuals. Sequencing was performed with immunoSEQ multiplex PCR; in TCRdb, only in-frame clones are kept and a portion is missing. This table holds about 2.1 million clones, around 93% found once. Sample: naive CD8+ T cells from PBMCs. The receptors derive from a man in his late teens or twenties in good health. Some clones in this sample may be carry-over from other donors' samples. Both conserved end residues are part of each CDR3. D genes are given only for firm matches.

d_gene | v_gene | CDR3aa
NA | TRBV9 | CASSPGSSYNEQFF
NA | TRBV13 | CASSLARSPNEQYF
TRBD2 | TRBV27 | CASSLSGLAGVPDTQYF
NA | TRBV27 | CASSLGGQFLYEQYF
NA | TRBV5-1 | CASSLIGVETQYF
TRBD1 | TRBV6-5 | CASTYFGTATGELFF
NA | TRBV25-1 | CASSDSPGDYGYTF
TRBD2 | TRBV9 | CASSVGSGSRTDTQYF
TRBD1 | TRBV28 | CASSIRQGKQPQHF
TRBD1 | TRBV28 | CASSLSRTGVDGYTF
TRBD1 | TRBV7-9 | CASSLPGQGYEQYF
TRBD2 | TRBV30 | CAWASGGPYEQYF
TRBD2 | TRBV28 | CASRNLAGAADTQYF
NA | TRBV5-6 | CASSLGQYNQPQHF
TRBD1 | TRBV27 | CASSGTGHQPQHF
NA | TRBV10-3 | CAISESGTPNYGYTF
NA | TRBV5-1 | CASSLPRKQETQYF
NA | TRBV7-8 | CASSLPGPTYEQYF
TRBD1 | TRBV9 | CASSSTPGTGSYEQYF
NA | TRBV7-9 | CASSYTVSSYNEQFF
NA | TRBV27 | CASSLSVDFYNEQFF
NA | TRBV18 | CASSPRRTGAPDYGYTF
NA | TRBV9 | CASSVEALGAGYGYTF
NA | TRBV11-3 | CASSLGPGFGEQFF
NA | TRBV2 | CAIRDNHSYEQYF
TRBD2 | TRBV13 | CASSQSGTSGRETQYF
NA | TRBV28 | CASSLSPDPLGYTF
NA | TRBV18 | CASSPKSSRKGDTQYF
NA | TRBV30 | CAWTQGPYEQYF